The 11 T cell receptor beta chains below come from one sample, sequenced in a study of blood T cell repertoires in COVID-19. The repertoire was sequenced with immunoSEQ multiplex PCR; TCRdb's copy has only in-frame clones and lacks some. The sample carries 120,000 to 150,000 clones, 80% to 90% recorded once. Sequenced: peripheral blood. The origin of the receptors is a man between 18 and 35 years old with COVID-19, enrolled during active disease.

This clone was seen at least ten times. The chain joins TRBV20-1 to TRBJ2-1, with D uncertain. CDR3 length: 10 residues. V was pared by 3 bases and J by 9 bases, with 6 bases between. Germline-derived CDR1 and CDR2 are DFQATT and SNEGSKA (reference sequence). The CDR3 DNA follows: TGCAGTGCTAGGAGAGCTGAGCAGTTCTTC. It is translated as CSARRAEQFF.

The table lists this clone with a count of one. V is TRBV28 and J is TRBJ2-4; 7 nucleotides align to TRBD1. The CDR3 spans 15 residues. The germline CDR1 and CDR2 sequences are MDHEN and SYDVKM. V was clipped by 6 bases and J by 6 bases; unmatched bases: 11. The CDR3 DNA reads as TGTGCCAGCAGCGTAACAGGGGATACATTAAACATTCAGTACTTC. Its translation: CASSVTGDTLNIQYF. The full variable domain, completed using reference TRBV28 and TRBJ2-4, is DVKVTQSSRYLVKRTGEKVFLECVQDMDHENMFWYRQDPGLGLRLIYFSYDVKMKEKGDIPEGYSVSREKKERFSLILESASTNQTSMYLCASSVTGDTLNIQYFGAGTRLSVL.

The rearrangement uses TRBV5-1 and TRBJ1-2; D ambiguous. This CDR3 region has 15 residues. Trimming cost V 0 bases and J 1 base, with 10 bases left between them. The germline CDR1 and CDR2 sequences are SGHRS and YFSETQ. The CDR3 region is CASSLGPRNNYGYTF. In DNA, the CDR3 is TGCGCCAGCAGCTTGGGACCGAGGAATAACTATGGCTACACCTTC. The full variable domain, rest sourced from reference TRBV5-1 and TRBJ1-2, is KAGVTQTPRYLIKTRGQQVTLSCSPISGHRSVSWYQQTPGQGLQFLFEYFSETQRNKGNFPGRFSGRQFSNSRSEMNVSTLELGDSALYLCASSLGPRNNYGYTFGSGTRLTVV.

This chain uses TRBV2 with TRBJ2-1; 10 positions agree with TRBD2. Trimming at V came to 5 bases and at J to 4 bases, leaving 5 bases not matched to a gene. Germline V gene data show CDR1 as SNHLY and CDR2 as FYNNEI. The CDR3 is 15 residues long. CDR3: CASSFSGRPYNEQFF. CDR3 nucleotide sequence: TGTGCCAGCAGTTTTAGCGGGAGGCCTTACAATGAGCAGTTCTTC.

The CDR3 nucleotides read TGTGCCAGCTCACCACGGGAGTTCCGCAATCAGCCCCAGCATTTT. Translation: CASSPREFRNQPQHF. This chain uses TRBV18 with TRBJ1-5, with unresolved D. V was trimmed by 1 base and J by 2 bases, leaving 9 bases between them. Germline V CDR1 and CDR2: KGHSH, LQKENI. This CDR3 is built from 15 residues.

The chain is built from TRBV4-1 and TRBJ2-3; weak D call: TRBD1 (6 bases). Trimming stripped 2 bases from V and 4 bases from J, with 16 bases between. Germline CDR1 and CDR2: MGHRA and YSYEKL. This CDR3 is built from 16 residues. DNA of the CDR3: TGCGCCAGCAGCCAAATGAGGGTAGGGGGTGCAGATACGCAGTATTTT. It specifies CASSQMRVGGADTQYF.

CDR3 bases: TGTGCCAGCAGCTGGGACACAAGATCAGATACGCAGTATTTT. Translating gives CASSWDTRSDTQYF. The chain links TRBV5-8 to TRBJ2-3, with D maybe TRBD1 (6 bases). V was pared by 3 bases and J by 4 bases, with 12 bases between. Germline CDR1 is SGHTS and CDR2 is YDEGEE. The CDR3 totals 14 residues.

The CDR3 DNA reads TGTGCCACCAGCAGAGATCCCAGCGGTTCACCCGGGGAGCTGTTTTTT. This codes for CATSRDPSGSPGELFF. The rearrangement links TRBV15 to TRBJ2-2, with D perhaps matching TRBD2 (5 bases). Germline V CDR1 and CDR2: LNHNV, YYDKDF (reference sequence). V was trimmed by 0 bases and J by 6 bases, leaving 14 bases between them. The length of the CDR3 is 16 residues.

The chain combines TRBV7-8 with TRBJ2-1, with D perhaps TRBD2 (7 bases). Germline CDR1 SGHVS, CDR2 FQNEAQ. The CDR3 is 15 amino acids. Trimming removed 4 bases from V and 5 bases from J, with 15 bases in between. CDR3 in amino acids: CASSWSGTRNNEQFF. CDR3 nucleotides: TGTGCCAGCAGCTGGAGCGGGACAAGAAACAATGAGCAGTTCTTC.

The rearrangement links TRBV11-2 to TRBJ2-5; 11 bases agree with TRBD2. V was pared by 6 bases and J by 1 base, with 16 bases of the junction left unmatched. Germline V lookup: CDR1 SGHAT, CDR2 FQNNGV. The CDR3 runs 19 residues. CDR3 sequence reads: CASRRRGSGRALPQETQYF. CDR3 DNA: TGTGCCAGCAGACGCCGGGGTAGCGGGAGGGCCCTTCCCCAAGAGACCCAGTACTTC.

The chain recombines TRBV10-3 with TRBJ1-1; 11 nucleotides match TRBD1. The germline CDR1 and CDR2 sequences are ENHRY and SYGVKD. V dropped 6 bases and J dropped 4; count of bases not matched to a gene: 10. This CDR3 comprises 16 residues. The CDR3 nucleotides read TGTGCCATCAGAGATCCGGACAGGGGGCGTTTCACTGAAGCTTTCTTT. This encodes CAIRDPDRGRFTEAFF.